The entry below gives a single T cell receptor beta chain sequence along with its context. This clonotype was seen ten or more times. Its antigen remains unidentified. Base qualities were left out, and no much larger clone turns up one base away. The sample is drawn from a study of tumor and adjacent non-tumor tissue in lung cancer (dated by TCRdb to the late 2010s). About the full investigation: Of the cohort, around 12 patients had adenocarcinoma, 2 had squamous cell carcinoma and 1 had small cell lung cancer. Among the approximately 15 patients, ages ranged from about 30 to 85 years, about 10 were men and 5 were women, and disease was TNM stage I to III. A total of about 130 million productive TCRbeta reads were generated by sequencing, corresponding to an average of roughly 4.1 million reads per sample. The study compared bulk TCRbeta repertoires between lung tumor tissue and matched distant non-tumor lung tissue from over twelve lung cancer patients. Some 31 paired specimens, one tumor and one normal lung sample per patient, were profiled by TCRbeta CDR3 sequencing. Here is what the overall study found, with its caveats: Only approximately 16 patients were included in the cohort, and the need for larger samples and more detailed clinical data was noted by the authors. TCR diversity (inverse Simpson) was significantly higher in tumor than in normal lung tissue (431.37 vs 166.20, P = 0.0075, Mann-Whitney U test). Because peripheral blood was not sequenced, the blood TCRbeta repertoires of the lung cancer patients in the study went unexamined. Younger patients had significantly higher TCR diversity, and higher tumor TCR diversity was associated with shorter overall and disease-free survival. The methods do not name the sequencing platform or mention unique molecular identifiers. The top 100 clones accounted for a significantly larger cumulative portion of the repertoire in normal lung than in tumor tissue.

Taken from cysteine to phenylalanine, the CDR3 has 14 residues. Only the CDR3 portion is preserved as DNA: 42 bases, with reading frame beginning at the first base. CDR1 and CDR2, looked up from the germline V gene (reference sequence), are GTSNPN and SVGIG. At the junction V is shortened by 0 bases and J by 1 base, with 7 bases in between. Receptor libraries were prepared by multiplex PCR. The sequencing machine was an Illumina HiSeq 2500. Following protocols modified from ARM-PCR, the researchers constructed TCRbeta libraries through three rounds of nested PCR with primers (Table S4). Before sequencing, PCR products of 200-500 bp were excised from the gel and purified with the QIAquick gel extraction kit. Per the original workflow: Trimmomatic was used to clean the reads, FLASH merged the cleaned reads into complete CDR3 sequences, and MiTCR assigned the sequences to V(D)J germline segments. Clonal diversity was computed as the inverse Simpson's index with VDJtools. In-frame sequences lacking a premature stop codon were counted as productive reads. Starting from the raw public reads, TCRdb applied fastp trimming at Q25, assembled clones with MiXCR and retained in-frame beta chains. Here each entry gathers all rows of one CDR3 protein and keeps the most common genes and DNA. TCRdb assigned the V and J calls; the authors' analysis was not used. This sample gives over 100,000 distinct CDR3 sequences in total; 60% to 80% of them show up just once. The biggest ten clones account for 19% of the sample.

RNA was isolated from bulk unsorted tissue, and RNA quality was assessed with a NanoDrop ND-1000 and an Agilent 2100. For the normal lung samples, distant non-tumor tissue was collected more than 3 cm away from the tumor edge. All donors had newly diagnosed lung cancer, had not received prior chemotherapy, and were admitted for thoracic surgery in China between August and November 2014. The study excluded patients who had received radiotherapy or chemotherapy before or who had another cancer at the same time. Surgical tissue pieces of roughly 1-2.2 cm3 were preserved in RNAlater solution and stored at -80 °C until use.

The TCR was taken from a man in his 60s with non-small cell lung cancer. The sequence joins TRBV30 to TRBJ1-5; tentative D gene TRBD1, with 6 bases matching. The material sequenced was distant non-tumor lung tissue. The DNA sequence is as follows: TGTGCCTGGAGTGTAGGGGGGAGCAATCAGCCCCAGCATTTT. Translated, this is CAWSVGGSNQPQHF.